This is a list of T cell receptor beta chains from one sample in a study of blood T cell repertoires in COVID-19. Assay used: immunoSEQ multiplex PCR; TCRdb lists only in-frame clones, some missing. The sample yields over 200,000 clones, 85% to 90% seen once. Sequencing was performed on peripheral blood. The source is a woman aged 40 to 50 who had recovered from COVID-19. Each CDR3 is given with its conserved first and last residue. D genes are given only for firm matches. A clone size is listed for some rows: how often the clone was seen (once, few, many), or a class if it is expanded.

length | size | D | J | V | CDR3 | DNA
15 | - | TRBD1 | TRBJ1-1 | TRBV7-2 | CASSPNPTGQHEAFF | TGTGCCAGCAGTCCGAACCCGACAGGGCAACATGAAGCTTTCTTT
13 | - | - | TRBJ1-1 | TRBV6-6 | CASSRRLNTEAFF | TGTGCCAGCAGCAGGCGACTGAACACTGAAGCTTTCTTT
12 | few | TRBD1 | TRBJ2-2 | TRBV7-9 | CAGRTGTGELFF | TGTGCCGGGAGGACAGGGACAGGGGAGCTGTTTTTT
17 | - | TRBD2 | TRBJ2-2 | TRBV9 | CASSPGALAGGGRELFF | TGTGCCAGCAGCCCAGGGGCGCTAGCGGGAGGGGGCCGGGAGCTGTTTTTT
15 | - | - | TRBJ1-1 | TRBV29-1 | CSVAKRGTGDTEAFF | TGCAGCGTTGCCAAACGGGGGACCGGGGACACTGAAGCTTTCTTT
13 | - | - | TRBJ2-3 | TRBV6-5 | CATGVGSPDTQYF | TGTGCCACGGGAGTTGGGAGTCCTGATACGCAGTATTTT
13 | - | - | TRBJ1-2 | TRBV5-8 | CASSPTDNYGYTF | TGTGCCAGCAGCCCGACAGATAACTATGGCTACACCTTC
15 | - | - | TRBJ2-1 | TRBV6-2/TRBV6-3 | CASSLLVGGYNEQFF | TGTGCCAGCAGCTTACTGGTCGGGGGCTACAATGAGCAGTTCTTC
16 | once | TRBD2 | TRBJ2-5 | TRBV9 | CASSAGTMGPQETQYF | TGTGCCAGCAGCGCCGGGACTATGGGTCCCCAAGAGACCCAGTACTTC
11 | - | - | TRBJ1-2 | TRBV29-1 | CSVEQDYGYTF | TGCAGCGTTGAACAGGACTATGGCTACACCTTC
16 | - | TRBD1 | TRBJ2-7 | TRBV27 | CASSLRPGTGAYEQYF | TGTGCCAGCAGTTTAAGGCCCGGGACAGGCGCCTACGAGCAGTACTTC
15 | - | - | TRBJ2-1 | TRBV7-2 | CASSPTGPSYNEQFF | TGTGCCAGCAGCCCCACAGGGCCCTCCTACAATGAGCAGTTCTTC
12 | - | - | TRBJ1-1 | TRBV19 | CASSIPGGGAFF | TGTGCCAGTAGTATACCCGGGGGGGGAGCTTTCTTT
17 | - | - | TRBJ2-5 | TRBV6-6 | CASSPGVSNTHAGTQYF | TGTGCCAGCAGTCCCGGGGTTTCCAACACCCACGCAGGGACCCAGTACTTC
15 | - | TRBD1 | TRBJ2-7 | TRBV9 | CASSAGQGSGYEQYF | TGTGCCAGCAGCGCCGGACAGGGTAGCGGTTACGAGCAGTACTTC
17 | - | TRBD2 | TRBJ2-5 | TRBV5-1 | CASSLGGLAGTQETQYF | TGCGCCAGCAGCTTGGGGGGACTAGCGGGGACCCAAGAGACCCAGTACTTC
12 | - | - | TRBJ1-2 | TRBV30 | CAWSRDIDGYTF | TGTGCCTGGAGCCGGGATATCGATGGCTACACCTTC
18 | - | - | TRBJ2-3 | TRBV19 | CASSRWKAGLGGTDTQYF | TGTGCCAGTAGTAGGTGGAAAGCGGGCCTGGGCGGCACAGATACGCAGTATTTT
14 | once | - | TRBJ1-1 | TRBV9 | CASSPRGVNTEAFF | TGTGCCAGCAGCCCCCGGGGGGTGAACACTGAAGCTTTCTTT
16 | - | TRBD2 | TRBJ2-3 | TRBV15 | CATVPSGLAGTDTQYF | TGTGCCACCGTCCCAAGCGGACTAGCGGGCACAGATACGCAGTATTTT
15 | - | - | TRBJ2-1 | TRBV18 | CASSTGLSSYNEQFF | TGTGCCAGCTCAACGGGACTGAGCTCCTACAATGAGCAGTTCTTC
17 | once | - | TRBJ1-1 | TRBV6-1 | CASSEVQNSIMNTEAFF | TGTGCCAGCAGTGAAGTCCAGAATTCCATAATGAACACTGAAGCTTTCTTT
14 | - | - | TRBJ2-5 | TRBV18 | CASSPPGFGETQYF | TGTGCCAGCTCACCCCCGGGGTTCGGGGAGACCCAGTACTTC
13 | - | - | TRBJ2-7 | TRBV9 | CASSPRFGDEQYF | TGTGCCAGCAGCCCACGATTCGGGGACGAGCAGTACTTC
13 | - | - | TRBJ1-3 | TRBV10-2 | CASSAGTGNTIYF | TGCGCCAGCAGTGCGGGGACTGGAAACACCATATATTTT
14 | - | - | TRBJ2-7 | TRBV6-5 | CASSYSAAAYEQYF | TGTGCCAGCAGTTACTCCGCAGCGGCCTACGAGCAGTACTTC
16 | - | TRBD2 | TRBJ2-1 | TRBV6-2/TRBV6-3 | CASSPRLAPSRDEQFF | TGTGCCAGCAGTCCCCGACTAGCCCCATCGAGAGATGAGCAGTTCTTC
15 | - | TRBD2 | TRBJ2-5 | TRBV29-1 | CSVGVSGREEETQYF | TGCAGCGTTGGGGTTAGCGGGAGGGAGGAAGAGACCCAGTACTTC
13 | - | - | TRBJ1-1 | TRBV5-4 | CASSLADWTEAFF | TGTGCCAGCAGCTTGGCGGACTGGACTGAAGCTTTCTTT
12 | - | TRBD1 | TRBJ2-5 | TRBV6-6 | CAARQGRETQYF | TGTGCCGCCCGACAGGGCCGGGAGACCCAGTACTTC
13 | - | - | TRBJ1-5 | TRBV10-2 | CASSRGGNQPQHF | TGCGCCAGCAGCAGGGGCGGCAATCAGCCCCAGCATTTT
16 | - | TRBD1 | TRBJ1-5 | TRBV4-1 | CASSRGDRGINQPQHF | TGCGCCAGCAGCCGTGGGGACAGGGGAATCAATCAGCCCCAGCATTTT
15 | - | - | TRBJ2-1 | TRBV9 | CASSVYGSSYNEQFF | TGTGCCAGCAGCGTATACGGTAGCTCCTACAATGAGCAGTTCTTC
14 | - | - | TRBJ1-1 | TRBV2 | CASRSRGLNTEAFF | TGTGCCAGCAGGAGCAGGGGCTTAAACACTGAAGCTTTCTTT
15 | - | - | TRBJ1-2 | TRBV7-9 | CASSLGVSGPPGYTF | TGTGCCAGCAGCTTAGGGGTTTCAGGGCCCCCTGGCTACACCTTC
16 | - | TRBD2 | TRBJ2-5 | TRBV15 | CATSSQLAGGPETQYF | TGTGCCACCAGCAGCCAACTAGCGGGAGGGCCAGAGACCCAGTACTTC
13 | - | TRBD1 | TRBJ1-2 | TRBV7-2 | CASLTTGGTGYTF | TGTGCCAGCCTAACGACAGGGGGTACTGGCTACACCTTC
13 | few | - | TRBJ1-1 | TRBV30 | CAWSVGSNTEAFF | TGTGCCTGGAGTGTGGGCTCGAACACTGAAGCTTTCTTT
12 | - | TRBD1 | TRBJ1-2 | TRBV6-6 | CASSGDRGGYTF | TGTGCCAGCAGTGGAGACAGGGGTGGCTACACCTTC
16 | once | TRBD1 | TRBJ2-1 | TRBV7-9 | CASSLPGQGRYNEQFF | TGTGCCAGCAGCCTCCCCGGACAGGGAAGGTACAATGAGCAGTTCTTC
16 | - | - | TRBJ2-1 | TRBV7-2 | CASSLVSGGTYNEQFF | TGTGCCAGCAGCTTAGTCTCCGGCGGCACCTACAATGAGCAGTTCTTC
15 | - | TRBD1 | TRBJ1-2 | TRBV27 | CASSGRDRGLYGYTF | TGTGCCAGCAGTGGCCGGGACAGGGGACTCTATGGCTACACCTTC
15 | - | - | TRBJ1-6 | TRBV5-1 | CASSLGLGGDSPLHF | TGCGCCAGCAGCTTGGGGTTAGGGGGTGATTCACCCCTCCACTTT
13 | - | TRBD1 | TRBJ1-2 | TRBV30 | CAWSGGTGLGYTF | TGTGCCTGGAGTGGGGGGACAGGGCTTGGCTACACCTTC
15 | once | TRBD1 | TRBJ2-7 | TRBV5-1 | CASSLGGTGGHEQYF | TGCGCCAGCAGCTTGGGAGGGACAGGGGGCCACGAGCAGTACTTC
11 | - | - | TRBJ1-1 | TRBV30 | CAWNMGSKAFF | TGTGCCTGGAACATGGGCTCGAAAGCTTTCTTT
15 | - | TRBD2 | TRBJ2-1 | TRBV7-3 | CASSLSGTSGAGQFF | TGTGCCAGCAGCTTAAGTGGGACTAGCGGGGCGGGGCAGTTCTTC